Given below is one T cell receptor (beta chain) in context. The antigen is not known. The CDR3 is made up of 13 amino acids. The V end was cut by 3 bases, the J end by 0 bases, with 6 bases between. Germline lookup yields CDR1 SNHLY and CDR2 FYNNEI. This sample is part of a study of cytomegalovirus exposure and HLA in healthy donors. Overall study: Some 200 million T cells yielded approximately 100 million unique TCR beta sequences, as an earlier analysis found.

PCR employed 60 Vbeta and 13 Jbeta primers. Clones were sequenced by immunoSEQ multiplex PCR, and TCRdb holds only the in-frame ones, with some missing. The sample shows about 110,000 clones, around 80% of them seen only once. Study findings and constraints: The study put some 150 TCR beta chains on its list as cytomegalovirus-associated. In a later analysis, several top co-occurrence clusters appeared linked to parvovirus B19, influenza, CMV and Epstein-Barr virus. Earlier analysis yielded a pattern in which most TCR beta V segments were productive about 87% or about 30% of the time.

This clonotype originated in a woman aged 40 to 50 in good health and CMV-seronegative. The chain joins TRBV2 to TRBJ2-7; D uncertain. Sequenced input: PBMCs. CDR3 in amino acids: CASSEWHSYEQYF. The CDR3 DNA is TGTGCCAGCAGTGAGTGGCACTCCTACGAGCAGTACTTC.